This T cell receptor (beta chain) appears in the sequencing data of a study of shared clonotypes between healthy human individuals. Study-level background: Researchers assigned three CD4 naive, three CD4 memory, two CD8 naive and one CD8 memory plate to each donor. Study results and caveats: The study drew on few donors, limiting represented genetic and exposure-history diversity.

On this clone itself: Its antigen is not known.

Generated by immunoSEQ multiplex PCR, the TCRdb table keeps only in-frame clones and is missing some. The sample yields about 2.5 million clones, under 95% seen once. The V gene lost 4 bases and the J gene lost 5 bases, with 14 bases spanning the gap. The germline V gene has CDR1 SNHLY and CDR2 FYNNEI. The CDR3 totals 14 residues. The sequence derives from a man aged 18-30 years in good health. Some clones in this sample may be carry-over from other donors' samples. The V call is TRBV2, the J call TRBJ1-1; TRBD1 is a possible D gene (6 bases). Source material: naive CD4+ T cells from PBMCs. Regarding subset: CD45RA+ positively selected. This CDR3 is CASSVAGTQTEAFF. The CDR3, as DNA: TGTGCCAGCAGTGTTGCCGGGACACAAACTGAAGCTTTCTTT.